The clone carrying this TCR beta chain was seen repeatedly, ten times or more. Its antigen is currently unknown. One entry per CDR3 protein, called by TCRdb with MiXCR from the reads. The sample contains approximately 340,000 distinct CDR3 sequences, approximately 32% of which appear only once. The sample comes from a study of T cell repertoires in cytomegalovirus infection. Between the trimmed V and J ends, which lost 5 bases and 1 base, there was a span of 14 bases. The germline V gene encodes CDR1 MDHEN and CDR2 SYDVKM. The CDR3 runs to 15 residues. This sequence joins TRBV28 and TRBJ1-1; perhaps TRBD1 as D (5 bases). The TCR sequence derives from a human donor in good health (CMV status not recorded). Some clones in this sample may be carry-over from other donors' samples. The specimen was cultured PBMCs, collected from culture after CMV antigen stimulation. The CDR3 region has the DNA TGTGCCAGCAGTCCGAGACAGACTCCGAACACTGAAGCTTTCTTT. Residues: CASSPRQTPNTEAFF.